This T cell receptor (beta chain) is drawn from a study of control samples from healthy donors and cancer patients. Clones were sequenced by immunoSEQ multiplex PCR, and TCRdb holds only the in-frame ones, with some missing. This sample has 70,000 to 85,000 clones; 70% to 85% occur once, and the top ten carry 11%. The CDR3 is 16 residues long. Germline V gene data show CDR1 as MGHRA and CDR2 as YSYEKL. V lost 2 bases and J lost 8; bases outside the gene matches: 11. This receptor was identified in a man aged 60 to 69 with head and neck cancer. The chain carries TRBV4-1 and TRBJ1-2; 10 positions agree with TRBD1. What was sequenced was PBMCs. The CDR3 region is CASSQPGTGDAGGYTF. The CDR3 DNA reads as TGCGCCAGCAGCCAACCAGGGACAGGGGATGCGGGGGGCTACACCTTC.